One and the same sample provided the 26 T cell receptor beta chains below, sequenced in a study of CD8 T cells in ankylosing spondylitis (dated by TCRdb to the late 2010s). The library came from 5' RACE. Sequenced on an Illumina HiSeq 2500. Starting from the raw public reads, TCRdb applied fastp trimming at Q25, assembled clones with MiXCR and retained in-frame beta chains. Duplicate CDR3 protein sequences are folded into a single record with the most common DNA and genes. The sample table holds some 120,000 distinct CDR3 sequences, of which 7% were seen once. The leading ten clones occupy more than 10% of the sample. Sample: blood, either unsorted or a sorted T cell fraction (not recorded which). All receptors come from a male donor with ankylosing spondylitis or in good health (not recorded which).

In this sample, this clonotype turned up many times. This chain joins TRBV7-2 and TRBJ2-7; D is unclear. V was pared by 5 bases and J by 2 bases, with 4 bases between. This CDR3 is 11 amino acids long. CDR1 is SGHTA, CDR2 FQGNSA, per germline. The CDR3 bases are TGTGCCAGCAGCGGCGCCTACGAGCAGTACTTC. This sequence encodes CASSGAYEQYF. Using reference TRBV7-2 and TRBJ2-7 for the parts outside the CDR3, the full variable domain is GAGVSQSPSNKVTEKGKDVELRCDPISGHTALYWYRQSLGQGLEFLIYFQGNSAPDKSGLPSDRFSAERTGGSVSTLTIQRTQQEDSAVYLCASSGAYEQYFGPGTRLTVT.

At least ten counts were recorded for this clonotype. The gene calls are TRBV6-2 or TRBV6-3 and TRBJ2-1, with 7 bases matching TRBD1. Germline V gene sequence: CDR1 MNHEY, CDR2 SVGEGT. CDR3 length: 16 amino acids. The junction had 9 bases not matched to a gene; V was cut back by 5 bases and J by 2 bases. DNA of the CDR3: TGTGCCAGCAGTCAAGTCGACAGGGAACCCTACAATGAGCAGTTCTTC. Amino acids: CASSQVDREPYNEQFF.

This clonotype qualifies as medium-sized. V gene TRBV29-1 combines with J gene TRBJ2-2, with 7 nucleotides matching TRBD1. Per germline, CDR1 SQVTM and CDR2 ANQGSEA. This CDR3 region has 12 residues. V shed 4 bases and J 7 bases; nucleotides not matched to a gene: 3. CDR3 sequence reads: CSVVSGGGELFF. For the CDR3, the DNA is TGCAGCGTTGTATCAGGGGGCGGGGAGCTGTTTTTT.

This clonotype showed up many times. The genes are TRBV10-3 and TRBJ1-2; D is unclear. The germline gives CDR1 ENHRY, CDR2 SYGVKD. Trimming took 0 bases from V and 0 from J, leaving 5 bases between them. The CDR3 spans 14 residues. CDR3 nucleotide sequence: TGTGCCATCAGTGAGTCTGAGACTAACTATGGCTACACCTTC. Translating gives CAISESETNYGYTF.

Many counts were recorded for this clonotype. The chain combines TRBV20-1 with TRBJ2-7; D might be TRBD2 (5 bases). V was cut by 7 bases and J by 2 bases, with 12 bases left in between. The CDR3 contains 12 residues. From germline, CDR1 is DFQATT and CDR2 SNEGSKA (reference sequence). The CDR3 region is CSVSTRPYEQYF. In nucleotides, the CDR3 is TGCAGTGTGAGTACTAGGCCCTACGAGCAGTACTTC.

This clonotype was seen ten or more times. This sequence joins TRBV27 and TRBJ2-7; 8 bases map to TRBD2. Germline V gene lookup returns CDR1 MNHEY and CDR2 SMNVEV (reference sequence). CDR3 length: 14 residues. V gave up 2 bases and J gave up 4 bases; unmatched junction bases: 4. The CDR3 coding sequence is TGTGCCAGCAGTTTAGGGACTAGTTTGTACGAGCAGTACTTC. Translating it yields CASSLGTSLYEQYF.

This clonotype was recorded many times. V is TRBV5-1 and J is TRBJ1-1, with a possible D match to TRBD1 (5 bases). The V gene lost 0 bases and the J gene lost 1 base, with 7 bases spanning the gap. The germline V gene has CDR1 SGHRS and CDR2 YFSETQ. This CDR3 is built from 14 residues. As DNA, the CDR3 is TGCGCCAGCAGCTTGGATGGGGGGAACACTGAAGCTTTCTTT. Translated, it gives CASSLDGGNTEAFF.

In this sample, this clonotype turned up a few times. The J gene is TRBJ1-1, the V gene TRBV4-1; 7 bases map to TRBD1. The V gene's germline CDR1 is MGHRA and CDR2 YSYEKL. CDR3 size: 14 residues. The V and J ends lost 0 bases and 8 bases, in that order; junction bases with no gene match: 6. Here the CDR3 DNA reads TGCGCCAGCAGCCAAGAGGGACTGACAGGGGAAGCTTTCTTT. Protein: CASSQEGLTGEAFF.

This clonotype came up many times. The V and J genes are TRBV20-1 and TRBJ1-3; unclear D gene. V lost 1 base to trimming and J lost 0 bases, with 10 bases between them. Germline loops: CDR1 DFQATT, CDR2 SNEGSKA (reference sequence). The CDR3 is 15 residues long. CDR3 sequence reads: CSARATVNSGNTIYF. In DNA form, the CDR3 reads TGCAGTGCTAGAGCTACCGTTAACTCTGGAAACACCATATATTTT.

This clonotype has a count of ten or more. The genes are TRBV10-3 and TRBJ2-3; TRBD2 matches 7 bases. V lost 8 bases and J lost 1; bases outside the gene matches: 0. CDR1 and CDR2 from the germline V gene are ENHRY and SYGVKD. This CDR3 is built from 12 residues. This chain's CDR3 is CAIGLGTDTQYF. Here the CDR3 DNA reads TGTGCCATCGGACTAGGCACAGATACGCAGTATTTT.

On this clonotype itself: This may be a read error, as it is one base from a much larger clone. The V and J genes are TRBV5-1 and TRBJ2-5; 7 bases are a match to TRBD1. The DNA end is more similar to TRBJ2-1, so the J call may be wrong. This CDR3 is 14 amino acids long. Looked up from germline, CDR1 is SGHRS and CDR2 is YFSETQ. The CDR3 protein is CASRTGQTRETQFF. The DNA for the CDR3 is TGCGCCAGCAGAACGGGACAGACCAGAGAGACCCAGTTCTTC.

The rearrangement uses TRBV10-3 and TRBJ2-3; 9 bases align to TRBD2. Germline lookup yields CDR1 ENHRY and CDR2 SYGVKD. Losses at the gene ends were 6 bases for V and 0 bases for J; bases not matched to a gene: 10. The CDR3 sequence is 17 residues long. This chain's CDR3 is CAIRRAGGTFSTDTQYF. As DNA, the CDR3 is TGTGCCATCAGGCGAGCGGGGGGAACATTTAGCACAGATACGCAGTATTTT.

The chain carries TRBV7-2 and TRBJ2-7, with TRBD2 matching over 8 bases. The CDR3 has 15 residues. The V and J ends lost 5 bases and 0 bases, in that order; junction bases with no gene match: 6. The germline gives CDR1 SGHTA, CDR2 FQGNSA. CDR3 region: CASSQGLASSYEQYF. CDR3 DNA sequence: TGTGCCAGCAGCCAAGGACTAGCCAGCTCCTACGAGCAGTACTTC.

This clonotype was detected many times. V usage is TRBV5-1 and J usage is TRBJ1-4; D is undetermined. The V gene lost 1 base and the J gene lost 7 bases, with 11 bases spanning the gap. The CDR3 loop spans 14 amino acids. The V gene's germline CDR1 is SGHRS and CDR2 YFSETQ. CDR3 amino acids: CASSLQVEGEKLFF. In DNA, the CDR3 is TGCGCCAGCAGCTTGCAGGTTGAGGGTGAAAAACTGTTTTTT.

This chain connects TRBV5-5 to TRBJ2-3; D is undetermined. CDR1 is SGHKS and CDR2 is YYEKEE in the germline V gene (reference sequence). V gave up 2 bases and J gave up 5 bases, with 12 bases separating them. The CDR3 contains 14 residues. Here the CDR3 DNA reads TGTGCCAGCAGCTTCATCCAGGCAAGAGATACGCAGTATTTT. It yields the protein CASSFIQARDTQYF.

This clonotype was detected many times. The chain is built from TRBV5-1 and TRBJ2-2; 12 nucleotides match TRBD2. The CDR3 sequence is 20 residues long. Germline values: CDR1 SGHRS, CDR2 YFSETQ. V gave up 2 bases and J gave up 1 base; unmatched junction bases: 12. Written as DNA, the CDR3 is TGCGCCAGCAGCTTCCCGACTAGCGGGGGCCCAAAGGGGAACACCGGGGAGCTGTTTTTT. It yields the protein CASSFPTSGGPKGNTGELFF.

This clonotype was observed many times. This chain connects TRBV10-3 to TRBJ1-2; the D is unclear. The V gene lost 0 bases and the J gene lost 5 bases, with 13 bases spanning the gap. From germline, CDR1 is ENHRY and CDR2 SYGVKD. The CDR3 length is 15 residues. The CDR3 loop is CAISESNGRRYGYTF. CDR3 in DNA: TGTGCCATCAGTGAGTCGAACGGGAGGCGGTATGGCTACACCTTC.

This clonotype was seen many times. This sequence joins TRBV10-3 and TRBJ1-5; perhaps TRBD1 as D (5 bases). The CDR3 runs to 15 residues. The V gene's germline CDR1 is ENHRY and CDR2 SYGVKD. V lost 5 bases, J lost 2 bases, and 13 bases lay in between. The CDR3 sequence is CAISTRDRGNQPQHF. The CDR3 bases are TGTGCCATCAGTACCCGGGACCGAGGCAATCAGCCCCAGCATTTT.

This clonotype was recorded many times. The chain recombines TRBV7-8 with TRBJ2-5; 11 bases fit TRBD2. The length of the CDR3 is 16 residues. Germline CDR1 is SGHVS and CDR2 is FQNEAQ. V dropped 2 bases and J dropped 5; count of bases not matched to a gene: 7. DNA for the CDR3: TGTGCCAGCAGCTTACTAGCGGGGGGACAATTCGAGACCCAGTACTTC. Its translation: CASSLLAGGQFETQYF.

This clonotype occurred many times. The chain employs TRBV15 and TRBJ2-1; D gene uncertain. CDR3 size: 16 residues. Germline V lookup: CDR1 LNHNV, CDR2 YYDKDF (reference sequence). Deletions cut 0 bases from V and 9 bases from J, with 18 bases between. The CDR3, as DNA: TGTGCCACCAGCAGAGAGGCCCCCACACCACAAAGTGAGCAGTTCTTC. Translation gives CATSREAPTPQSEQFF.

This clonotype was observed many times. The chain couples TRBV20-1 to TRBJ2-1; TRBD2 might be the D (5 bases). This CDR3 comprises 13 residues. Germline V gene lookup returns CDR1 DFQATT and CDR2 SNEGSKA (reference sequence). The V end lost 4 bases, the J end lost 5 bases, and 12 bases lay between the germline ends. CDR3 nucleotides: TGCAGTGCTATAACCACGGGAAACAATGAGCAGTTCTTC. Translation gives CSAITTGNNEQFF.

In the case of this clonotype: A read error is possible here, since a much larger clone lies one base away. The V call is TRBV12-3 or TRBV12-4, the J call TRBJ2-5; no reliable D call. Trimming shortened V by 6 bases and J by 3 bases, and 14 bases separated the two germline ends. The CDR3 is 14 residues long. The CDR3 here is CASSLMGRKETQYF. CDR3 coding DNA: TGTGCCAGCAGCCTGATGGGCAGAAAAGAGACCCAGTACTTC.

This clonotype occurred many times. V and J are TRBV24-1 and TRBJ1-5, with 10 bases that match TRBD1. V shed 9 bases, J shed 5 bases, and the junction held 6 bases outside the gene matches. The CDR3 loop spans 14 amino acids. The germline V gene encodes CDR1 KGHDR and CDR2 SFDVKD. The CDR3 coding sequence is TGTGCCACCTCTGAGGGGACAGGGGATCAGCCCCAGCATTTT. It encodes CATSEGTGDQPQHF.

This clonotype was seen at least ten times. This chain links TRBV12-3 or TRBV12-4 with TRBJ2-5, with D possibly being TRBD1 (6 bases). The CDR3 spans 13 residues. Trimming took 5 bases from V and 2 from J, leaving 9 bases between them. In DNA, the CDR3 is TGTGCCAGCAGTATCAGGGGACAAGAGACCCAGTACTTC. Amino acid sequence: CASSIRGQETQYF.

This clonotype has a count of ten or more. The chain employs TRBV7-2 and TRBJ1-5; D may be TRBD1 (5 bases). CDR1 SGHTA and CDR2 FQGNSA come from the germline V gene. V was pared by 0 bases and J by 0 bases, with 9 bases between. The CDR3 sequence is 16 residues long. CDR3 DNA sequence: TGTGCCAGCAGCTTAGCACAGGACTATAGCAATCAGCCCCAGCATTTT. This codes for CASSLAQDYSNQPQHF.

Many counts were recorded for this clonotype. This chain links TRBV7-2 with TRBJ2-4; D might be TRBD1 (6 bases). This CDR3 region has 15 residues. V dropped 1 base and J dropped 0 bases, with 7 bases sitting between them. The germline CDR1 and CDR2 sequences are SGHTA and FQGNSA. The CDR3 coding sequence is TGTGCCAGCAGCTTAGACAGGGTAGCCAAAAACATTCAGTACTTC. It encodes CASSLDRVAKNIQYF. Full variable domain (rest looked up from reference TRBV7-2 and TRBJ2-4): GAGVSQSPSNKVTEKGKDVELRCDPISGHTALYWYRQSLGQGLEFLIYFQGNSAPDKSGLPSDRFSAERTGGSVSTLTIQRTQQEDSAVYLCASSLDRVAKNIQYFGAGTRLSVL.